The 10 T cell receptor beta chains listed next were all sequenced from one sample in a study of OX40 agonist ivuxolimab in advanced cancers. The data were produced by immunoSEQ multiplex PCR, yet TCRdb's version contains in-frame clones alone and is incomplete. This table holds about 64,000 clones, roughly 81% found once. This specimen was CD4+ or CD8+ T cells sorted from blood, taken in a trial of the OX40 agonist ivuxolimab. The receptors were gathered from an adult with an advanced solid tumor such as melanoma, head and neck, liver or kidney cancer.

In its sample, this clone was seen once. The genes are TRBV4-2 and TRBJ2-5, with 8 bases matching TRBD2. Germline V CDR1 and CDR2: LGHNA, YNFKEQ. The CDR3 totals 16 residues. V trimming: 3 bases; J trimming: 5 bases; junction bases outside the gene matches: 11. This chain's CDR3 is CASSHNSGGGQETQYF. DNA for the CDR3: TGTGCCAGCAGCCACAATTCGGGGGGGGGCCAGGAGACCCAGTACTTC.

J is TRBJ1-2 and V is TRBV27; perhaps TRBD1 as D (5 bases). The CDR3 sequence is 14 residues long. CDR1 MNHEY and CDR2 SMNVEV come from the germline V gene (reference sequence). V gave up 2 bases and J gave up 1 base, with 8 bases separating them. This CDR3 reads CASSLVDSNYGYTF. The CDR3 bases are TGTGCCAGCAGTTTAGTAGACAGTAACTATGGCTACACCTTC.

The chain is built from TRBV5-5 and TRBJ1-3, with D perhaps matching TRBD1 (6 bases). Looked up from germline, CDR1 is SGHKS and CDR2 is YYEKEE (reference sequence). V was shortened by 4 bases and J by 3 bases, with 14 bases between the two germline ends. The CDR3 is 15 residues long. As DNA, the CDR3 is TGTGCCAGCAGCCCCAGGACAGCCTATGGAAACACCATATATTTT. It codes for CASSPRTAYGNTIYF.

The CDR3 loop reads CALGGGGSQETQYF. CDR3 nucleotide sequence: TGTGCCCTCGGGGGCGGGGGGTCGCAAGAGACCCAGTACTTC. This chain links TRBV10-3 with TRBJ2-5, with 8 bases lining up with TRBD2. The germline gives CDR1 ENHRY, CDR2 SYGVKD. The CDR3 has 14 residues. V dropped 11 bases and J dropped 2; count of bases not matched to a gene: 10.

This sequence joins TRBV28 and TRBJ1-1; 8 nucleotides match TRBD1. This CDR3 spans 15 amino acids. V lost 8 bases to trimming and J lost 3 bases; unmatched junction nucleotides: 11. Germline CDR1 reads MDHEN; CDR2 reads SYDVKM. DNA of the CDR3: TGTGCCAGCGGTAGTACAGGGGGAGGCGACACTGAAGCTTTCTTT. Its translation is CASGSTGGGDTEAFF.

This clone has only a few counts. CDR3 in DNA: TGTGCCAGCAGACCTCCTAGCGGAGGGGGAGATACGCAGTATTTT. Protein product: CASRPPSGGGDTQYF. This chain uses TRBV5-4 with TRBJ2-3; a possible D gene is TRBD2 (7 bases). The V and J ends lost 5 bases and 5 bases respectively, with 18 bases between them. This CDR3 spans 15 amino acids. Germline CDR1 is SGHNT and CDR2 is YYREEE (reference sequence).

The CDR3 region is CASGGQGRTEAFF. The CDR3 DNA reads TGTGCCAGCGGGGGACAGGGTCGGACTGAAGCTTTCTTT. The chain carries TRBV6-5 and TRBJ1-1, with TRBD1 identical over 9 bases. The junction had 6 bases not matched to a gene; V was cut back by 8 bases and J by 5 bases. CDR3 length equals 13 residues. CDR1 MNHEY and CDR2 SVGAGI come from the germline V gene.

This rearrangement joins TRBV7-7 to TRBJ1-2; D unclear. CDR1 is SSHAT, CDR2 FNYEAQ, per germline (reference sequence). The V gene lost 4 bases and the J gene lost 5 bases, with 11 bases spanning the gap. This CDR3 has 13 residues. The CDR3 coding sequence is TGTGCCAGCAGCTCCGACTCCCAATATGGCTACACCTTC. This encodes CASSSDSQYGYTF.

The genes are TRBV10-3 and TRBJ1-4, with D possibly TRBD1 on 5 matching bases. The germline gives CDR1 ENHRY, CDR2 SYGVKD. CDR3 length: 15 residues. V lost 1 base to trimming and J lost 4 bases, with 10 bases between them. CDR3 nucleotides: TGTGCCATCAGTGAGTTGTCAGGGATTAATGAAAAACTGTTTTTT. It specifies CAISELSGINEKLFF.

The rearrangement links TRBV7-3 to TRBJ2-2; D uncertain. Trimming shortened V by 3 bases and J by 0 bases, and 8 bases separated the two germline ends. Germline V gene sequence: CDR1 SGHTA, CDR2 FQGTGA. The CDR3 sequence is 15 residues long. CDR3 region: CASSLGKANTGELFF. CDR3 nucleotides: TGTGCCAGCAGCTTGGGCAAGGCGAACACCGGGGAGCTGTTTTTT.